A single sample gave rise to the 11 T cell receptor beta chains below, sequenced in a study of blood T cell repertoires in COVID-19. Profiled with immunoSEQ multiplex PCR; TCRdb holds only in-frame clones, not every one. This sample has roughly 380,000 clones, with about 92% found just once. Sequenced: peripheral blood. These receptors came from a woman aged 60 to 75 with COVID-19, enrolled during active disease.

The V gene is TRBV7-9, the J gene TRBJ2-3; D possibly corresponds to TRBD2 (6 bases). This CDR3 is built from 15 residues. Trimming took 1 base from V and 3 from J, leaving 11 bases between them. Germline V gene data show CDR1 as SEHNR and CDR2 as FQNEAQ (reference sequence). The DNA for the CDR3 is TGTGCCAGCAGCTTAGGGGTGGGGGGTACAGATACGCAGTATTTT. Translation gives CASSLGVGGTDTQYF.

This chain joins TRBV7-2 and TRBJ1-2; the D gene is possibly TRBD1 (6 bases). CDR3 length: 13 residues. V lost 1 base and J 6 bases, leaving 9 bases between the germline ends. CDR1 is SGHTA and CDR2 is FQGNSA in the germline V gene. The CDR3 here is CASSLGGRDGYTF. The DNA for the CDR3 is TGTGCCAGCAGCTTAGGGGGGCGCGATGGCTACACCTTC.

CDR3 sequence reads: CASSYPATEHTEAFF. For the CDR3, the DNA is TGTGCCAGCAGTTACCCGGCCACAGAACACACTGAAGCTTTCTTT. This chain links TRBV6-6 with TRBJ1-1; D not certain. V shed 2 bases and J shed 3 bases, with 13 bases lying between them. Germline values: CDR1 MNHNY, CDR2 SVGAGI (reference sequence). This CDR3 is built from 15 residues.

The chain links TRBV3-1 (or the pseudogene TRBV3-2) to TRBJ1-6, with D hard to call. The CDR3 extends over 13 amino acids. Germline V gene sequence: CDR1 LGHDT, CDR2 YNNKEL (reference sequence). V was trimmed by 3 bases and J by 11 bases, leaving 11 bases between them. In nucleotides, the CDR3 is TGTGCCAGCAGCCAGCAATCGGGAGCACCCCTCCACTTT. Its protein product is CASSQQSGAPLHF.

V gene TRBV6-5 combines with J gene TRBJ2-7; 8 bases agree with TRBD1. The CDR3 runs 14 residues. In germline, CDR1 is MNHEY, CDR2 SVGAGI. V was pared by 6 bases and J by 3 bases, with 7 bases of the junction left unmatched. CDR3 sequence (DNA): TGTGCCAGCAGGCCGACAGGGGCCCACTACGAGCAGTACTTC. It yields the protein CASRPTGAHYEQYF.

V and J are TRBV4-2 and TRBJ1-4, with 7 positions matching TRBD1. Germline values: CDR1 LGHNA, CDR2 YNFKEQ. The V and J ends lost 6 bases and 4 bases, in that order; junction bases with no gene match: 5. The CDR3 covers 14 residues. In nucleotides, the CDR3 is TGTGCCAGCAGTCGACAGGGCCTTAATGAAAAACTGTTTTTT. Its protein product is CASSRQGLNEKLFF.

The chain is built from TRBV7-9 and TRBJ1-1; D is unclear. The V and J ends lost 1 base and 5 bases respectively, with 8 bases between them. CDR1 is SEHNR and CDR2 is FQNEAQ in the germline V gene (reference sequence). The CDR3 covers 13 residues. The CDR3 nucleotides read TGTGCCAGCAGCTTAGAACAATGGACTGAAGCTTTCTTT. Protein sequence: CASSLEQWTEAFF.

This clone was observed a few times. The chain employs TRBV5-1 and TRBJ1-5; a possible D gene is TRBD1 (6 bases). V was cut by 3 bases and J by 6 bases, with 13 bases left in between. Germline CDR1 SGHRS, CDR2 YFSETQ. This CDR3 spans 14 amino acids. The CDR3 DNA sequence: TGCGCCAGCAGCTCAGGGGTCGATAGTCAGCCCCAGCATTTT. Encoded protein: CASSSGVDSQPQHF.

A word on this clone: Other DNA variants within this sample encode the same CDR3. The V gene is TRBV18, the J gene TRBJ2-7, with 11 bases fitting TRBD1. CDR3 length equals 14 residues. Germline V CDR1 and CDR2: KGHSH, LQKENI. V dropped 3 bases and J dropped 4; count of bases not matched to a gene: 2. CDR3 sequence reads: CASSPGTGGYEQYF. The CDR3 bases are TGTGCCAGCTCACCGGGGACAGGGGGATACGAGCAGTACTTC.

The chain joins TRBV18 to TRBJ1-1; a weak D match, TRBD1 (6 bases). V was clipped by 4 bases and J by 1 base, with 19 bases between them. The CDR3 runs 17 residues. CDR1 and CDR2 from the germline V gene are KGHSH and LQKENI. The CDR3 spells CASSRGQGPLKNTEAFF. DNA for the CDR3: TGTGCCAGCTCACGGGGGCAGGGGCCATTAAAGAACACTGAAGCTTTCTTT.

The chain has TRBV28 and TRBJ1-1, with 7 bases matching TRBD1. Germline lookup yields CDR1 MDHEN and CDR2 SYDVKM. The CDR3 runs to 15 residues. V was pared by 5 bases and J by 0 bases, with 6 bases of the junction left unmatched. The CDR3 DNA reads as TGTGCCAGCAGTGGGAAGACAGGGATGAACACTGAAGCTTTCTTT. It translates to CASSGKTGMNTEAFF.